Listed below are T cell receptor beta chains from one sample, sequenced in a study of T cell clusters in autoimmune cytopenias. No DNA is given; TCRdb re-called the multiplex PCR reads and lists each CDR3 protein once. The sample table includes 6,000 to 7,000 distinct CDR3 sequences. The sample was peripheral blood. All receptors come from a human donor with an autoimmune cytopenia or autoimmune hepatitis (not recorded which). CDR3s include the opening cysteine and the closing phenylalanine or tryptophan. Only some rows state a clone size, as once, few, many or a class for expanded clones.

j_gene: TRBJ1-3
abundance: .
v_gene: TRBV7-9
CDR3aa: CASSTWRAGNTIYF

j_gene: TRBJ2-2
abundance: .
v_gene: TRBV4-1
CDR3aa: CASSQEWGPHTGELFF

j_gene: TRBJ2-6
abundance: .
v_gene: TRBV7-2
CDR3aa: CASSSRPGSASGANVLTF

j_gene: TRBJ2-5
abundance: medium-sized
v_gene: TRBV5-4
CDR3aa: CASSVRGNQETQYF

j_gene: TRBJ2-3
abundance: .
v_gene: TRBV20-1
CDR3aa: CSGLPDLRGTQYF

j_gene: TRBJ2-1
abundance: medium-sized
v_gene: TRBV18
CDR3aa: CASSRTSGAFNEQFF

j_gene: TRBJ2-5
abundance: .
v_gene: TRBV20-1
CDR3aa: CSAQGFQETQYF

j_gene: TRBJ1-4
abundance: medium-sized
v_gene: TRBV5-6
CDR3aa: CASSLTDRVYEKLFF

j_gene: TRBJ1-5
abundance: medium-sized
v_gene: TRBV19
CDR3aa: CASRGSNQPQHF

j_gene: TRBJ2-2
abundance: medium-sized
v_gene: TRBV7-9
CDR3aa: CASSLVGTGGLGAGELFF

j_gene: TRBJ1-1
abundance: medium-sized
v_gene: TRBV29-1
CDR3aa: CSFNRGMNTEAFF

j_gene: TRBJ2-3
abundance: medium-sized
v_gene: TRBV6-2/TRBV6-3
CDR3aa: CASRRLAGGSSTDTQYF

j_gene: TRBJ2-6
abundance: medium-sized
v_gene: TRBV11-1
CDR3aa: CASSLMGTRPYSGANVLTF

j_gene: TRBJ2-5
abundance: .
v_gene: TRBV5-5
CDR3aa: CASRTGGAAETQYF

j_gene: TRBJ2-7
abundance: medium-sized
v_gene: TRBV14
CDR3aa: CASSQSLGLAGSYEQYF

j_gene: TRBJ1-4
abundance: medium-sized
v_gene: TRBV6-1
CDR3aa: CASIRRGETNEKLFF

j_gene: TRBJ1-1
abundance: medium-sized
v_gene: TRBV19
CDR3aa: CASSIASKGTEAFF

j_gene: TRBJ2-3
abundance: medium-sized
v_gene: TRBV19
CDR3aa: CASSMGYGFNTDTQYF

j_gene: TRBJ2-7
abundance: .
v_gene: TRBV4-3
CDR3aa: CASSQDGQGGYEQYF

j_gene: TRBJ2-7
abundance: medium-sized
v_gene: TRBV6-2/TRBV6-3
CDR3aa: CASRQDPYEQYF

j_gene: TRBJ2-7
abundance: medium-sized
v_gene: TRBV6-2/TRBV6-3
CDR3aa: CASSITGGAYEQYF

j_gene: TRBJ2-3
abundance: medium-sized
v_gene: TRBV5-1
CDR3aa: CASSLAGGRTDTQYF

j_gene: TRBJ2-1
abundance: medium-sized
v_gene: TRBV7-9
CDR3aa: CASSSGTSGGSDNEQFF

j_gene: TRBJ1-2
abundance: .
v_gene: TRBV4-2
CDR3aa: CASSLQGEGLYGYTF

j_gene: TRBJ1-5
abundance: .
v_gene: TRBV5-1
CDR3aa: CASSEGQGNQPQHF

j_gene: TRBJ2-1
abundance: .
v_gene: TRBV4-1
CDR3aa: CASSQEEWTEYNEQFF

j_gene: TRBJ1-2
abundance: .
v_gene: TRBV20-1
CDR3aa: CSARDSLGTRGAHYGYTF

j_gene: TRBJ2-7
abundance: .
v_gene: TRBV5-1
CDR3aa: CASSLSSGGYEQYF

j_gene: TRBJ2-1
abundance: medium-sized
v_gene: TRBV10-3
CDR3aa: CAIRNSGGSSYNEQFF

j_gene: TRBJ2-7
abundance: .
v_gene: TRBV27
CDR3aa: CASSLSKVGLEQYF

j_gene: TRBJ2-5
abundance: .
v_gene: TRBV7-7
CDR3aa: CASSSGAAQETQYF

j_gene: TRBJ1-2
abundance: .
v_gene: TRBV10-3
CDR3aa: CAIEGAVGSRNYGYTF

j_gene: TRBJ1-3
abundance: .
v_gene: TRBV7-9
CDR3aa: CASSLVSDRPLFSGNTIYF

j_gene: TRBJ2-7
abundance: .
v_gene: TRBV7-2
CDR3aa: CASSLEWTGGHEQYF

j_gene: TRBJ1-5
abundance: medium-sized
v_gene: TRBV6-5
CDR3aa: CATRGGRLNQPQHF